Below are 17 T cell receptor beta chains sequenced from a single sample in a study of OX40 agonist ivuxolimab in advanced cancers. Data came from immunoSEQ multiplex PCR; TCRdb stores just in-frame clones and leaves some out. This sample has tens of thousands of clones, with 84% found just once. This specimen consisted of CD4+ or CD8+ T cells sorted from blood, obtained in a trial of the OX40 agonist ivuxolimab. The receptors here all came from an adult with an advanced solid tumor such as melanoma, head and neck, liver or kidney cancer.

The V call is TRBV23-1, the J call TRBJ2-3, with D possibly TRBD2 on 6 matching bases. TRBV23-1 is treated as an ORF (open reading frame) with a function not yet certain. This CDR3 is 14 amino acids long. Trimming removed 4 bases at V and 0 bases at J, with 8 bases between. As DNA, the CDR3 is TGCGCCAGCAGTCGGGGAGGAAGCACAGATACGCAGTATTTT. Translating gives CASSRGGSTDTQYF.

A single count supports this clone. The chain joins TRBV28 to TRBJ2-1, with D perhaps being TRBD1 or TRBD2 (6 bases each). V shed 5 bases and J shed 7 bases, with 12 bases lying between them. The CDR3 runs 13 residues. CDR1 is MDHEN, CDR2 SYDVKM, per germline. CDR3 loop: CASSMGGWNEQFF. Here the CDR3 DNA reads TGTGCCAGCAGTATGGGGGGCTGGAATGAGCAGTTCTTC.

The genes are TRBV4-1 and TRBJ1-5; weak D call: TRBD1 (6 bases). The V gene lost 2 bases and the J gene lost 8 bases, with 10 bases spanning the gap. In germline, CDR1 is MGHRA, CDR2 YSYEKL. The CDR3 is 13 residues long. The CDR3, as DNA: TGCGCCAGCAGCCAACAGGGGAGGGAGCCCCAGCATTTT. Residues: CASSQQGREPQHF.

This chain joins TRBV29-1 and TRBJ2-2, with TRBD1 identical over 7 bases. Trimming took 8 bases from V and 3 from J; bases not matched to a gene: 6. The CDR3 consists of 13 residues. Germline CDR1 is SQVTM and CDR2 is ANQGSEA. The CDR3 DNA follows: TGCAGCATGGGACAGTCGGACACCGGGGAGCTGTTTTTT. Residues: CSMGQSDTGELFF.

The J gene is TRBJ2-1, the V gene TRBV11-2, with 8 bases identical to TRBD2. Trimming removed 1 base from V and 6 bases from J; junction bases left unmatched: 5. In germline, CDR1 is SGHAT, CDR2 FQNNGV. The CDR3 covers 15 residues. CDR3 sequence: CASSLGAGVTNEQFF. The DNA of the CDR3 is TGTGCCAGCAGCTTAGGAGCGGGAGTCACCAATGAGCAGTTCTTC.

V gene TRBV4-1 combines with J gene TRBJ1-2; weak D call: TRBD1 (6 bases). V lost 1 base and J lost 6, with 6 bases in between. The CDR3 sequence is 12 residues long. The germline gives CDR1 MGHRA, CDR2 YSYEKL. CDR3 residues: CASSQGTDGYTF. The CDR3 DNA reads TGCGCCAGCAGCCAAGGGACAGATGGCTACACCTTC.

CDR3 in DNA: TGTGCCACCAGTTCCCAGTCGAACACTGAAGCTTTCTTT. It is translated as CATSSQSNTEAFF. The rearrangement links TRBV15 to TRBJ1-1; D gene uncertain. The ends were cut back, 6 bases at V and 1 base at J, with 9 bases in the middle. Germline values: CDR1 LNHNV, CDR2 YYDKDF (reference sequence). This CDR3 has 13 residues.

The chain joins TRBV5-6 to TRBJ2-1; D assignment may be TRBD1 or TRBD2 (5 bases each). The CDR3 is 17 residues long. The germline CDR1 and CDR2 sequences are SGHDT and YYEEEE. Trimming removed 0 bases from V and 4 bases from J, with 17 bases in between. The CDR3 spells CASSLALGPRAYNEQFF. For the CDR3, the DNA is TGTGCCAGCAGCTTGGCGCTGGGACCGAGAGCGTACAATGAGCAGTTCTTC. Variable domain in full (rest from reference TRBV5-6 and TRBJ2-1): DAGVTQSPTHLIKTRGQQVTLRCSPKSGHDTVSWYQQALGQGPQFIFQYYEEEERQRGNFPDRFSGHQFPNYSSELNVNALLLGDSALYLCASSLALGPRAYNEQFFGPGTRLTVL.

The gene calls are TRBV9 and TRBJ1-3; D remains ambiguous. V was trimmed by 4 bases and J by 0 bases, leaving 14 bases between them. CDR3 length equals 16 residues. The germline V gene encodes CDR1 SGDLS and CDR2 YYNGEE. CDR3 residues: CASSTTRLSSGNTIYF. The CDR3 nucleotides are TGTGCCAGCAGCACGACACGCCTGAGCTCTGGAAACACCATATATTTT.

The gene calls are TRBV29-1 and TRBJ2-7; TRBD2 might be the D (5 bases). The CDR3 length is 14 residues. CDR1 and CDR2 from the germline V gene are SQVTM and ANQGSEA. V lost 2 bases and J lost 0, with 11 bases in between. CDR3 protein: CSVEFGGSSYEQYF. The CDR3 nucleotides are TGCAGCGTTGAATTCGGTGGGAGCTCCTACGAGCAGTACTTC.

The chain carries TRBV10-1 and TRBJ2-7; D is tentatively TRBD1 or TRBD2 (5 bases each). V lost 5 bases and J 2 bases, leaving 16 bases between the germline ends. The CDR3 has 15 residues. The germline V gene encodes CDR1 WNHNN and CDR2 SYGVQD (reference sequence). This CDR3 reads CASSSSQQGAYEQYF. As DNA, the CDR3 is TGCGCCAGCAGTTCTTCTCAGCAGGGAGCCTACGAGCAGTACTTC.

This rearrangement joins TRBV18 to TRBJ1-1; no definite D call. CDR1 is KGHSH, CDR2 LQKENI, per germline. Trimming shortened V by 0 bases and J by 7 bases, and 12 bases separated the two germline ends. The CDR3 spans 14 residues. DNA for the CDR3: TGTGCCAGCTCACCACCATCTGACTTTGGTGAAGCTTTCTTT. Amino acid sequence: CASSPPSDFGEAFF.

This clone was counted only a few times. The chain couples TRBV5-6 to TRBJ2-3; D remains ambiguous. V was trimmed by 0 bases and J by 6 bases, leaving 20 bases between them. Germline V lookup: CDR1 SGHDT, CDR2 YYEEEE. The CDR3 is 17 residues long. CDR3 in amino acids: CASSLGVMASYADTQYF. The CDR3 coding sequence is TGTGCCAGCAGCTTGGGGGTAATGGCCTCCTATGCCGATACGCAGTATTTT.

CDR3 region: CASSSPAEGMGYEQYF. CDR3 DNA: TGTGCCAGCAGCTCCCCGGCGGAGGGGATGGGCTACGAGCAGTACTTC. The chain joins TRBV27 to TRBJ2-7, with a tentative D call TRBD2 (6 bases). The CDR3 is 16 amino acids. V was shortened by 6 bases and J by 3 bases, with 21 bases between the two germline ends. Germline CDR1 reads MNHEY; CDR2 reads SMNVEV (reference sequence).

V gene TRBV18 combines with J gene TRBJ2-3; tentatively, D is TRBD2 (6 bases). V lost 3 bases to trimming and J lost 0 bases, with 10 bases between them. Germline CDR1 and CDR2: KGHSH and LQKENI. This CDR3 region has 15 residues. The CDR3 DNA reads TGTGCCAGCTCACCCGGAGGGTCTAGCACAGATACGCAGTATTTT. Encoded protein: CASSPGGSSTDTQYF.

The genes are TRBV5-6 and TRBJ1-2, with TRBD1 identical over 11 bases. The CDR3 sequence is 15 residues long. CDR1 is SGHDT and CDR2 is YYEEEE in the germline V gene. Trimming took 2 bases from V and 5 from J; bases not matched to a gene: 5. The CDR3, as DNA: TGTGCCAGCAGCTTAGGACAGGGGGCCGAATATGGCTACACCTTC. Its protein product is CASSLGQGAEYGYTF.

The gene calls are TRBV10-2 and TRBJ2-7, with D unresolved. Trimming left V 0 bases short and J 2 bases short, with 5 bases between. The CDR3 totals 13 residues. Per the germline V gene, CDR1 is WSHSY and CDR2 is SAAADI. The CDR3 DNA follows: TGCGCCAGCAGTGAGTCCGTCCCCTACGAGCAGTACTTC. Its protein is CASSESVPYEQYF.